The text below deals with one TCR beta chain. The count of this clone is one. The clone's antigen remains unknown. The input lacks base qualities; no much larger clone sits a single base away. Taken with the paper, the label for time point translates to: resected brain tissue, or blood drawn just prior to surgery. The surgery cases that showed the highest brain T cell transcript signatures were chosen for TCR beta chain sequencing of brain tissue, and of blood when it was available. Before surgery, the patients had been given at least one anti-epileptic drug. TCR-sequenced patients were children with drug-resistant epilepsy due to tuberous sclerosis complex, focal cortical dysplasia, Rasmussen encephalitis or hemimegalencephaly. The blood samples were collected right before the epilepsy surgery. The Monarch genomic DNA purification kit was used to extract bulk genomic DNA from unsorted brain tissue and from whole blood.

The data were taken from a study of brain T cells in children with intractable seizures (dated by TCRdb to 2020 to 2023). Regarding the complete study: A NanoString immunology panel was first used to screen resected brain tissue from 53 pediatric epilepsy surgery cases for immune gene transcripts. Among the approximately 12 selected surgery cases, pre-surgery blood was additionally sequenced for eight, leaving four cases with brain tissue only.

General findings and caveats noted by the study authors: Viral specificity was inferred solely from CDR3 sequence similarity, and the HCMV serostatus of the patients was not known. Because sequencing depth differed between pre- and post-surgery blood, the absence of clones from the pre-surgery sample may reflect undersampling.

The cysteine opens and the phenylalanine closes a CDR3 of 16 amino acids. Solely the CDR3 DNA is kept, with 48 bases framed from the first base. The germline V gene (reference sequence) sets CDR1 to MNHEY and CDR2 to SMNVEV. V lost 5 bases and J lost 7 bases, and the count of bases not matched to a germline gene is 17. The immunoSEQ assay was applied to genomic DNA to generate the TCR beta chain sequences. As for the authors' bioinformatics: CDR3 sequences not starting with the conserved framework cysteine at position 104 were manually removed. Clonality was calculated as one minus the normalized Shannon's Diversity Index, with values ranging from 0 (maximal diversity) to 1 (oligoclonal). To check whether a given CDR3 had different frequencies in two samples, for example brain versus blood, chi-squared comparison-of-proportions tests were used. Public clonotypes were found by searching immuneACCESS, and the VDJdb browser was used to assess similarity to known antiviral clonotypes. TCRdb provides this immuneACCESS table in a form limited to in-frame rearrangements. Some clones are lacking; in checked studies, under half of them reflect an unresolved V gene, and why the rest are absent is not known. V, J and clone size are those of that table, while D and trimming were read from the DNA. The sample profile shows 50,000 to 80,000 clones; about 96% of them were found once. The top ten constitute more than 0.3% of the sample.

The input for sequencing was peripheral blood, taken at surgery. Recombination linked TRBV27 to TRBJ2-7; TRBD1 fits 7 bases in the junction. The sequence was collected from a boy in the first two years of life with focal cortical dysplasia and intractable seizures. This receptor carries the CDR3 CASSPQTGYGVREQYF. The sequenced DNA is TGTGCCAGCAGTCCCCAGACAGGGTATGGTGTCCGGGAGCAGTACTTC.